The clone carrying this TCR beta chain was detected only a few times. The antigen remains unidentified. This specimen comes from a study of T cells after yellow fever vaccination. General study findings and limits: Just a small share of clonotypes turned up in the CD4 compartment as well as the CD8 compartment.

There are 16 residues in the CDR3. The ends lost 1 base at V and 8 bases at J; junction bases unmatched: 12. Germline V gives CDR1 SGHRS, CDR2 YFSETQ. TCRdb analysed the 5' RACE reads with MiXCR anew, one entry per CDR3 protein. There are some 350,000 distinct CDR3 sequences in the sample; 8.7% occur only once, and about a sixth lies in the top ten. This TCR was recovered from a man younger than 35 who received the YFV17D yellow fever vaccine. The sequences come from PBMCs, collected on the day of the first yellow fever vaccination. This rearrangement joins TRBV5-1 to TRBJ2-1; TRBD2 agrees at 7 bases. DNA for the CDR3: TGCGCCAGCAGCTTGTTTTCCGGACTAGTTGTCGATGAGCAGTTCTTC. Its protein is CASSLFSGLVVDEQFF.